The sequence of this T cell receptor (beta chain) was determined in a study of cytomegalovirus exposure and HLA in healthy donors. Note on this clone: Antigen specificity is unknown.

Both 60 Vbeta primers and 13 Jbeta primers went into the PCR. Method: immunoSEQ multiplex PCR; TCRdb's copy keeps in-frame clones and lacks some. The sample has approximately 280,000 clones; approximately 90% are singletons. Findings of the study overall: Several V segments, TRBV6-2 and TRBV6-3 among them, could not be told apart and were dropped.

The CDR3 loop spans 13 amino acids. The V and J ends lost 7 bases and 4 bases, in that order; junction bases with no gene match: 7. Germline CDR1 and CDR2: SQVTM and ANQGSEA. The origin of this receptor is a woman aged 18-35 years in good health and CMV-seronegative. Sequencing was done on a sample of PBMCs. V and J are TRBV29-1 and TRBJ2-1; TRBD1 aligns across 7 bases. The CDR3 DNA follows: TGCAGCGGTGGGGACAGAGTTTACAATGAGCAGTTCTTC. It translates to CSGGDRVYNEQFF.